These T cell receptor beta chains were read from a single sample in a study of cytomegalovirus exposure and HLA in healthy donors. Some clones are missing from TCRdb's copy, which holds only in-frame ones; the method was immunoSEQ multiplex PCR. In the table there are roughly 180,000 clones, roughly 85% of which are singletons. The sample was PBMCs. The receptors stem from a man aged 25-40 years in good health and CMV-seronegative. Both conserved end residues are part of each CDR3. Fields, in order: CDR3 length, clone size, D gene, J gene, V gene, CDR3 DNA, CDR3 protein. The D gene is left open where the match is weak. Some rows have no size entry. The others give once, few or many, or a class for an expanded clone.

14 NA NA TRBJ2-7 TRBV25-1 TGTGCCAGCAGTGCTTCACCTAGCGTCTACGAGCAGTACTTC CASSASPSVYEQYF
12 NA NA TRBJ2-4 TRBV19 TGTGCCGCTGGAACCTTCAGCGACATTCAGTACTTC CAAGTFSDIQYF
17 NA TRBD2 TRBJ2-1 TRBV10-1 TGCGCCAGCAGTGAGTCCTTGCGGGAGGGCCAGGGCAATGAGCAGTTCTTC CASSESLREGQGNEQFF
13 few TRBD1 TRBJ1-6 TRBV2 TGTGCCAGACAGGGGGCAGGTAATTCACCCCTCCACTTT CARQGAGNSPLHF
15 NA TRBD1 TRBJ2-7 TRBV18 TGTGCCAGCTCACCACCGGGACAGGGGGCGGGGGAGCAGTACTTC CASSPPGQGAGEQYF
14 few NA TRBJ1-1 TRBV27 TGTGCCAGCAGTTCCGGGAATCGGGGGACTGAAGCTTTCTTT CASSSGNRGTEAFF
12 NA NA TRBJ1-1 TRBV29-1 TGCAGCGTTGCCCTGAGAAACACTGAAGCTTTCTTT CSVALRNTEAFF
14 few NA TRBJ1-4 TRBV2 TGTGCCAGCAGTGCGAGAGGGGGGGATGAAAAACTGTTTTTT CASSARGGDEKLFF
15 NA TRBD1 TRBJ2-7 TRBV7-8 TGTGCCAGCAGGCCGACAGGGGCCCTCTCCTACGAGCAGTACTTC CASRPTGALSYEQYF
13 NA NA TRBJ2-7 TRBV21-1 TGTGCCAGCATAGCGGGATTGGCCCACGAGCAGTACTTC CASIAGLAHEQYF
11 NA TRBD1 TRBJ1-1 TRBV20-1 TGCAGTGCCCCGGACAGGGAGACCGCTTTCTTT CSAPDRETAFF
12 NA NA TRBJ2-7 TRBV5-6 TGTGCCAGCAGCTTAACTACCTACGAGCAGTACTTC CASSLTTYEQYF
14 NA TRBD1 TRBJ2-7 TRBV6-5 TGTGCCAGCAGTTACCCAGGGGGTAACAACGAGCAGTACTTC CASSYPGGNNEQYF
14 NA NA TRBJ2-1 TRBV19 TGTGCCAGTAGTATGCCCGGGGGGCGGAATGAGCAGTTCTTC CASSMPGGRNEQFF
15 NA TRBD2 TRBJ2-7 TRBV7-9 TGTGCCAGCAGCCTAGGGAGCGGGAGAGCCTACGAGCAGTACTTC CASSLGSGRAYEQYF
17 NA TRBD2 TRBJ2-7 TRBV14 TGTGCCAGCAGCGCTCCCCTAGGACTAGCGGGAGGATACGAGCAGTACTTC CASSAPLGLAGGYEQYF
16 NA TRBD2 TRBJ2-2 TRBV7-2 TGTGCCAGCAGCAAACTACTAGCGGTGAACACCGGGGAGCTGTTTTTT CASSKLLAVNTGELFF
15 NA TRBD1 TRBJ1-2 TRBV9 TGTGCCAGCAGCGTAGAGGACAGGGACCACTATGGCTACACCTTC CASSVEDRDHYGYTF